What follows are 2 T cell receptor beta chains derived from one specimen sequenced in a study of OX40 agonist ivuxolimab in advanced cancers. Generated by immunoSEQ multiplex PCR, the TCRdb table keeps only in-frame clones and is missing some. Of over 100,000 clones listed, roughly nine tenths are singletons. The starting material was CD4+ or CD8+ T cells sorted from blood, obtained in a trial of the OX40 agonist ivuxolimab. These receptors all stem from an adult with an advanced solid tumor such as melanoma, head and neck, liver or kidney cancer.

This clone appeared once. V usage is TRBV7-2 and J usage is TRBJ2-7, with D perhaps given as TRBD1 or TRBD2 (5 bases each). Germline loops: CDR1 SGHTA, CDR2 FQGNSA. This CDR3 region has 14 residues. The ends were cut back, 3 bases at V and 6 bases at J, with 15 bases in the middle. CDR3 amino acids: CASSFFRDAGEQYF. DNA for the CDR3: TGTGCCAGCAGCTTTTTCAGGGACGCTGGCGAGCAGTACTTC.

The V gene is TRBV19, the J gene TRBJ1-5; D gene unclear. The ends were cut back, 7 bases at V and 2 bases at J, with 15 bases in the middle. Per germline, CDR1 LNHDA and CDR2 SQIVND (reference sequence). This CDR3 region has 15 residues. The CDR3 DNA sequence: TGTGCCAGTACTACAGTGACTCAGGGCAATCAGCCCCAGCATTTT. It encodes CASTTVTQGNQPQHF.